This paragraph covers one TCR beta chain sequence. What it binds is not known. The data were taken from a study of graft-versus-host responses after intestinal transplantation. Profiling relied on immunoSEQ multiplex PCR, and the TCRdb table lists in-frame clones only, not all of them. The sample has about 70,000 clones; around 90% are singletons. The CDR3 has 14 amino acids. Germline V gene data show CDR1 as MNHNS and CDR2 as SASEGT. The V end was cut by 8 bases, the J end by 4 bases, with 17 bases between. The sample was unstimulated CD8+ T cells sorted from spleen or lymph node cells, taken before intestinal transplant. This clonotype was sampled from a human donor who received an intestinal transplant. The chain combines TRBV6-1 with TRBJ1-1, with a possible D match to TRBD1 (6 bases). The CDR3 nucleotides are TGTGCCAGCGAACGGGACACCCGGGGCACTGAAGCTTTCTTT. Protein product: CASERDTRGTEAFF.